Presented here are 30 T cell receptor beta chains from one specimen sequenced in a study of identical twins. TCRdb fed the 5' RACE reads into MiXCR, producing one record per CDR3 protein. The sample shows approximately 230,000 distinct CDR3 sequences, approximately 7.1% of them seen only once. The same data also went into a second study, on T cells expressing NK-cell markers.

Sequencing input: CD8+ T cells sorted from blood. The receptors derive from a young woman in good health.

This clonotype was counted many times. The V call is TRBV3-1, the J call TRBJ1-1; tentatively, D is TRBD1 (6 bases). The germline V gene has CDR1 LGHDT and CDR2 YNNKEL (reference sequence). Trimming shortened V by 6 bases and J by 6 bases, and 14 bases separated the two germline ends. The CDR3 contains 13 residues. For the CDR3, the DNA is TGTGCCAGCAGTCCTGACAGGCGCGCTGAAGCTTTCTTT. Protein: CASSPDRRAEAFF.

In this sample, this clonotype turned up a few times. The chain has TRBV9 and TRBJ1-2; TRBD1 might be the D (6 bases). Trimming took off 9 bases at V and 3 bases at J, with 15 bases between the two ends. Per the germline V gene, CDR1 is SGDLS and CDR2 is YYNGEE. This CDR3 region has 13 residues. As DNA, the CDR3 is TGTGCCACTCGAGATGGGGGCTACTATGGCTACACCTTC. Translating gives CATRDGGYYGYTF.

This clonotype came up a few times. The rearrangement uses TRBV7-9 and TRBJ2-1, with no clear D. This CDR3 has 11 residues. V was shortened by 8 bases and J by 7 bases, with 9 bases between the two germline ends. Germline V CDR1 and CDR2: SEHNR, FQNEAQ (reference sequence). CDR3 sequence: CASGTSNEQFF. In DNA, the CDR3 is TGTGCCAGCGGAACAAGTAATGAGCAGTTCTTC.

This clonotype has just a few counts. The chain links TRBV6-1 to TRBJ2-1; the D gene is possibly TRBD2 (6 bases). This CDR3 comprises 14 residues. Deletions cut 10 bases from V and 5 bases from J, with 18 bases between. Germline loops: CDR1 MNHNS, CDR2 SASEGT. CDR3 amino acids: CATERSGLDNEQFF. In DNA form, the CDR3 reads TGTGCCACCGAGAGGAGCGGGCTGGACAATGAGCAGTTCTTC.

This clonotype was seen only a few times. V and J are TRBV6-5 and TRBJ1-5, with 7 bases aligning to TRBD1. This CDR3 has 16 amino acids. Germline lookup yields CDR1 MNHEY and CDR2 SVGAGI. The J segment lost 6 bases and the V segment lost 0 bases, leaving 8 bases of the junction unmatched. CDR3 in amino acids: CASSYSGRGGGQPQHF. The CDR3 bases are TGTGCCAGCAGTTACTCGGGCAGGGGGGGAGGTCAGCCCCAGCATTTT.

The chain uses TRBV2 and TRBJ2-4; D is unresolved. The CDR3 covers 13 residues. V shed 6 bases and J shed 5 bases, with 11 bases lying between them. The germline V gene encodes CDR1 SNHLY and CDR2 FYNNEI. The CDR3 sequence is CASRDDLENIQYF. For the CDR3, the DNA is TGTGCCAGCAGGGACGACTTGGAAAACATTCAGTACTTC.

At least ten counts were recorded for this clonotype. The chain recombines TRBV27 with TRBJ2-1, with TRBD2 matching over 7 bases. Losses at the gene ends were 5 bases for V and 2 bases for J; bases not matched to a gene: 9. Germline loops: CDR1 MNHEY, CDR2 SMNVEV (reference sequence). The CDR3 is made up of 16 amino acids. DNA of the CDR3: TGTGCCAGCAGTCCTTTCGGGGGAGGGGCCTACAATGAGCAGTTCTTC. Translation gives CASSPFGGGAYNEQFF.

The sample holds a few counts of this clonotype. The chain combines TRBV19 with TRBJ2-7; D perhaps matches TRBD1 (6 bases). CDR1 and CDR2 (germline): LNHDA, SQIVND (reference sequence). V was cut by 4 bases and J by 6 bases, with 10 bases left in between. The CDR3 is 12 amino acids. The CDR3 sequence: CASSTGGGEQYF. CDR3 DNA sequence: TGTGCCAGTAGTACTGGGGGCGGCGAGCAGTACTTC.

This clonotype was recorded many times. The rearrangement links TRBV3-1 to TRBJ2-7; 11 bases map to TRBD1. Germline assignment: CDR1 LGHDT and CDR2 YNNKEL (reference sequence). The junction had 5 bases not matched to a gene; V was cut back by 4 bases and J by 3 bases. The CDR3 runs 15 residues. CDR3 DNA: TGTGCCAGCAGCCCCGGGACAGGGGGGCTCTACGAGCAGTACTTC. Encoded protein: CASSPGTGGLYEQYF.

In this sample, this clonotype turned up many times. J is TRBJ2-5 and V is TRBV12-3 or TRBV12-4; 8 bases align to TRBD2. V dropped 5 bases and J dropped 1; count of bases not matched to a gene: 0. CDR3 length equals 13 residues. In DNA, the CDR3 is TGTGCCAGCAGTACTAGCGGCCAAGAGACCCAGTACTTC. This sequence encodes CASSTSGQETQYF.

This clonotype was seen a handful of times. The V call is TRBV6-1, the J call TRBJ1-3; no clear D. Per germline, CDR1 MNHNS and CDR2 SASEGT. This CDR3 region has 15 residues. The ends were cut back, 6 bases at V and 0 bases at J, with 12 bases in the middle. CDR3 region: CASSETRLSGNTIYF. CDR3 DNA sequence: TGTGCCAGCAGCGAGACTCGGCTCTCTGGAAACACCATATATTTT.

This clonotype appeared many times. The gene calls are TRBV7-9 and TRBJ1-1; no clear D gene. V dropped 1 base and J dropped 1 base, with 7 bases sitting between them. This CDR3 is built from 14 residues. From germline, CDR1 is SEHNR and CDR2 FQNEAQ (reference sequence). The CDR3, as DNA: TGTGCCAGCAGCTTAGTAATATCGAACACTGAAGCTTTCTTT. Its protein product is CASSLVISNTEAFF. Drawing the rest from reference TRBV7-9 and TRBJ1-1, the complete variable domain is DTGVSQNPRHKITKRGQNVTFRCDPISEHNRLYWYRQTLGQGPEFLTYFQNEAQLEKSRLLSDRFSAERPKGSFSTLEIQRTEQGDSAMYLCASSLVISNTEAFFGQGTRLTVV.

The CDR3 spells CASSYRVKETQYF. In nucleotides, the CDR3 is TGTGCCAGCAGTTACAGAGTGAAAGAGACCCAGTACTTC. The chain uses TRBV6-2 or TRBV6-3 and TRBJ2-5; D ambiguous. CDR3 length: 13 residues. Per the germline V gene, CDR1 is MNHEY and CDR2 is SVGEGT. Trimming cost V 2 bases and J 3 bases, with 7 bases left between them.

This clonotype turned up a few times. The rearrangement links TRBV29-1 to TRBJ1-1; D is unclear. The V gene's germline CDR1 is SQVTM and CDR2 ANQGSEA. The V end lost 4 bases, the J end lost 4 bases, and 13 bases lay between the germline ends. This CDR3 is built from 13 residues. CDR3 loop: CSVVFPESTEAFF. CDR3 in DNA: TGCAGCGTTGTCTTCCCAGAGAGCACTGAAGCTTTCTTT.

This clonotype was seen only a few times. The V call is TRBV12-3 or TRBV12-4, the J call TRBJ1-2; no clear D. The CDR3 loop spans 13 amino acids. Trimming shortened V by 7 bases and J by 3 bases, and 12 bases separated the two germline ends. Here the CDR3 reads CASTTNNYYGYTF. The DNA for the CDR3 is TGTGCCAGCACCACCAACAACTACTATGGCTACACCTTC.

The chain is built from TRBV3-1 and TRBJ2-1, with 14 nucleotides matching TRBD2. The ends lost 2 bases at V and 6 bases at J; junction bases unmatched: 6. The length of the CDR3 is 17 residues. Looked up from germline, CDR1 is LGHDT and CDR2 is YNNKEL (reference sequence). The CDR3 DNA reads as TGTGCCAGCAGCCAACTACGGACTAGCGGGAGGAGCAATGAGCAGTTCTTC. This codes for CASSQLRTSGRSNEQFF.

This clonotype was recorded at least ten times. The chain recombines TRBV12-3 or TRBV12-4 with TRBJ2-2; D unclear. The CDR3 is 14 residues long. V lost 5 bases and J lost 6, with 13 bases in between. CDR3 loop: CASSDPGLAGELFF. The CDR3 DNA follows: TGTGCCAGCAGTGACCCCGGTTTGGCCGGGGAGCTGTTTTTT.

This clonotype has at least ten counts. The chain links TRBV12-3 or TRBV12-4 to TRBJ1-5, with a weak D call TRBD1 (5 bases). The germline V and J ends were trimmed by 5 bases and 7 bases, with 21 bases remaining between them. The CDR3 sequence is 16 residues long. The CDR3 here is CASSPRSGGPGQPQHF. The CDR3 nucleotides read TGTGCCAGCAGTCCCCGATCGGGGGGACCGGGACAGCCCCAGCATTTT.

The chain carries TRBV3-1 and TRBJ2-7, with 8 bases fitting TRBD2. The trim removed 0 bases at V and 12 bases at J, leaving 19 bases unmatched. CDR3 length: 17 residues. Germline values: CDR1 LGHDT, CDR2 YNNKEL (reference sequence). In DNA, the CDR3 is TGTGCCAGCAGCCAAGAAGGTTCTGGAGGACTAGCATGGTATTGGTACTTC. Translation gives CASSQEGSGGLAWYWYF.

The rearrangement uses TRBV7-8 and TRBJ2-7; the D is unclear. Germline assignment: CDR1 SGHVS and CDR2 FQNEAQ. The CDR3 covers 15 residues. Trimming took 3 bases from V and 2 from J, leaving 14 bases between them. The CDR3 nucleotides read TGTGCCAGCAGCTTGGCCGACCCTTCACCCTACGAGCAGTACTTC. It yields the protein CASSLADPSPYEQYF.

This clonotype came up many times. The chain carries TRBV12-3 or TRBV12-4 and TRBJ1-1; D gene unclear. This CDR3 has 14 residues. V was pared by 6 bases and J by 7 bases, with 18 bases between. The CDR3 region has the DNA TGTGCCAGCAGCGTACCCTTCCCCCGGGGTGAAGCTTTCTTT. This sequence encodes CASSVPFPRGEAFF.

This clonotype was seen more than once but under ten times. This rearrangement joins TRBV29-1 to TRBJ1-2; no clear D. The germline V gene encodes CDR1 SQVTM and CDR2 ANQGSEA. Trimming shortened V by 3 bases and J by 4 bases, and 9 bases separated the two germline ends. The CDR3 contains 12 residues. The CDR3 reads CSVDGLGYGYTF. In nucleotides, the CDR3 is TGCAGCGTTGACGGGCTCGGCTATGGCTACACCTTC.

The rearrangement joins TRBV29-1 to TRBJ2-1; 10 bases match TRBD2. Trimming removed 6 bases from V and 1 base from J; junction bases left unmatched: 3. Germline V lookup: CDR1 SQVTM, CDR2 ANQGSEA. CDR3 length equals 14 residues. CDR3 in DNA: TGCAGCGTCCGGACTAGCGGTTCCTACAATGAGCAGTTCTTC. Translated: CSVRTSGSYNEQFF.

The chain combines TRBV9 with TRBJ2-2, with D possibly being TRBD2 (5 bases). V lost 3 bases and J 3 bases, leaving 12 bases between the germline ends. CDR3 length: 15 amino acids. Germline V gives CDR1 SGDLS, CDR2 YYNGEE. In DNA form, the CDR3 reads TGTGCCAGCAGCGGGAGCGGAAGGGACACCGGGGAGCTGTTTTTT. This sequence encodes CASSGSGRDTGELFF.

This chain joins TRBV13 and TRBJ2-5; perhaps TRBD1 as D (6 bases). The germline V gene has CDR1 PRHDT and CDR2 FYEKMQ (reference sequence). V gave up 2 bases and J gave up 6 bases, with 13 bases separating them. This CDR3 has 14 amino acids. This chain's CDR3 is CASSLFQGRQTQYF. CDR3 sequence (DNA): TGTGCCAGCAGCTTATTTCAGGGGCGGCAGACCCAGTACTTC.

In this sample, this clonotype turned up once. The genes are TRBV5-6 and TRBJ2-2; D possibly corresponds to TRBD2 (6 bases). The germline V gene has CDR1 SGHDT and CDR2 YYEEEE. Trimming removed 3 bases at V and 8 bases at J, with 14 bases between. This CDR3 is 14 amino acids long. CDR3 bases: TGTGCCAGCAGCTCGGGGGTCCCCGGGGGGGAGCTGTTTTTT. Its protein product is CASSSGVPGGELFF.

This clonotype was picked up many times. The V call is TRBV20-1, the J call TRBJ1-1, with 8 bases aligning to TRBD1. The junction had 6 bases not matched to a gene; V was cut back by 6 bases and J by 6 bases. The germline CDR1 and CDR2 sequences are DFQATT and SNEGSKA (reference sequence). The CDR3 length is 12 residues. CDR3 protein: CSAQQGDAEAFF. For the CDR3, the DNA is TGCAGTGCACAACAGGGGGATGCTGAAGCTTTCTTT.

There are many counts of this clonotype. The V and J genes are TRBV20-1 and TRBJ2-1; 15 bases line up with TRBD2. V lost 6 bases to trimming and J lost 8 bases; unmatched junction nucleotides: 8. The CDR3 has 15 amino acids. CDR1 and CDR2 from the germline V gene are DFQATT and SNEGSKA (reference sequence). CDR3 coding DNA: TGCAGTGCCCTTGGGACTAGCGGGAGGAGGTATGAGCAGTTCTTC. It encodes CSALGTSGRRYEQFF.

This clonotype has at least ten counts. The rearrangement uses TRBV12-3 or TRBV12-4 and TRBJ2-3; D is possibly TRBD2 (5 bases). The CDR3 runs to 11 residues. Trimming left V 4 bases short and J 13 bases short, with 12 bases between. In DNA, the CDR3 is TGTGCCAGCAGTTCCGGAGGTTACGAGTATTTT. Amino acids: CASSSGGYEYF.

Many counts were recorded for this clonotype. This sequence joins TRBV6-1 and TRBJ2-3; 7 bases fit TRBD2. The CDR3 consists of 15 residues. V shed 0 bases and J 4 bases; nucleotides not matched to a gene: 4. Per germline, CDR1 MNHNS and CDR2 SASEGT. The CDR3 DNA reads TGTGCCAGCAGTGAAGCAGGACTAGTAGCAGATACGCAGTATTTT. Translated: CASSEAGLVADTQYF.